This T cell receptor beta chain was recovered during a study of shared clonotypes between healthy human individuals. Clones were read by immunoSEQ multiplex PCR, and TCRdb kept only the in-frame ones, dropping some. Of about 2.3 million clones listed, 90% to 95% are singletons. As regards this clone: Antigen unknown.

Study results and limitations: Clonotype sharing among donors was thought likely to change with sequencing depth.

Researchers partitioned CD4+ cells into CD45RA+ naive and CD45RA-negative memory subsets. The specimen sequenced was naive CD4+ T cells from PBMCs. The subset: CD45RA+ positively selected. The sequence came from a young man in good health. Some clones in this sample may be carry-over from other donors' samples.

This chain's CDR3 is CASSLRRGEAFF. The CDR3, as DNA: TGCGCCAGCAGCCTTCGAAGAGGTGAAGCTTTCTTT. The chain links TRBV4-1 to TRBJ1-1; no clear D gene. The germline V and J ends were trimmed by 4 bases and 7 bases, with 10 bases remaining between them. CDR1 and CDR2 (germline): MGHRA, YSYEKL. This CDR3 comprises 12 residues.